The clone carrying this T cell receptor beta chain was recorded a few times. Its antigen is currently unknown. The data stem from a study of read filtering for tumor transcriptome and immune sequencing. Germline lookup yields CDR1 DFQATT and CDR2 SNEGSKA (reference sequence). Trimming took 7 bases from V and 0 from J, leaving 14 bases between them. There are 14 residues in the CDR3. This library used about 360 ng RNA and molecular barcoded adaptors spanning alpha/delta and beta/gamma chains. TCRdb reprocessed the reads via MiXCR and lists one record per CDR3 protein. The sample comprises tens of thousands of distinct CDR3 sequences, roughly 13% of which are singletons, and roughly 41% rests with the top ten. Broader study findings: Single-read clonotypes: about 81.9% of IR-seq clonotypes (around 3.6% of reads), about 75% of RNA-seq clonotypes (under 50% of reads). Compared with RNA-seq, IR-seq gave much higher clonotype depth and reliability. Without single-read clonotypes, shared clonotype proportions correlated more between IR-seq and RNA-seq.

The material sequenced was a population of CD138-negative cells sorted from bone marrow. The chain couples TRBV20-1 to TRBJ2-3; a weak D match, TRBD1 (5 bases). This sequence was found in a donor at least 40 years old with multiple myeloma. The CDR3 nucleotides read TGCAGTGTAGGGGCGCAAACTAGCACAGATACGCAGTATTTT. This translates into CSVGAQTSTDTQYF.